This TCR beta chain was recovered during a study of T cells after yellow fever vaccination. Trimming shortened V by 5 bases and J by 3 bases, and 12 bases separated the two germline ends. CDR1 and CDR2 (germline): SGHTA, FQGTGA. The CDR3 has 14 amino acids. TCRdb called the 5' RACE reads again in MiXCR, with one record for every CDR3 protein. Of 500,000 to 650,000 distinct CDR3 sequences in the sample, around 16% are singletons; the top ten hold 17%. Sequencing used PBMCs, obtained 5 to 6 days after the first yellow fever vaccination. V is TRBV7-3 and J is TRBJ2-3; perhaps TRBD1 as D (6 bases). The sequence came from a man between 18 and 29 years old who received the YFV17D yellow fever vaccine. CDR3: CASSPTGPTDTQYF. Written as DNA, the CDR3 is TGTGCCAGCAGCCCGACAGGTCCGACAGATACGCAGTATTTT.